Shown below are 25 T cell receptor beta chains from a single sample sequenced in a study of shared clonotypes between healthy human individuals. The data were produced by immunoSEQ multiplex PCR, yet TCRdb's version contains in-frame clones alone and is incomplete. This table has about 2 million clones, roughly 95% appearing once. Naive CD8 isolation took CD45RO-negative cells positively selected for CCR7 and excluded terminally differentiated effector memory CD45RA+ cells. The sample comprised naive CD8+ T cells sorted from blood. Receptor source: a man between 18 and 35 years old in good health.

This clone was counted once. The chain combines TRBV4-1 with TRBJ2-7, with 8 positions matching TRBD1. Germline loops: CDR1 MGHRA, CDR2 YSYEKL. Unmatched junction bases numbered 6, after V lost 1 base and J lost 4 bases. CDR3 length: 15 residues. In nucleotides, the CDR3 is TGCGCCAGCAGCCAAGCGACAGGGGAGAATTACGAGCAGTACTTC. Its protein product is CASSQATGENYEQYF.

The rearrangement links TRBV27 to TRBJ1-4, with a weak D call TRBD1 (5 bases). Trimming shortened V by 0 bases and J by 6 bases, and 11 bases separated the two germline ends. CDR3 size: 15 residues. Looked up from germline, CDR1 is MNHEY and CDR2 is SMNVEV (reference sequence). CDR3 DNA sequence: TGTGCCAGCAGTTTATCGAAGGGGTGGTATGAAAAACTGTTTTTT. The encoded protein is CASSLSKGWYEKLFF. Looking up the rest from reference TRBV27 and TRBJ1-4 gives the full variable domain: EAQVTQNPRYLITVTGKKLTVTCSQNMNHEYMSWYRQDPGLGLRQIYYSMNVEVTDKGDVPEGYKVSRKEKRNFPLILESPSPNQTSLYFCASSLSKGWYEKLFFGSGTQLSVL.

This sequence joins TRBV5-1 and TRBJ2-4, with 7 nucleotides matching TRBD2. Germline V gives CDR1 SGHRS, CDR2 YFSETQ. Trimming removed 5 bases from V and 10 bases from J; junction bases left unmatched: 12. This CDR3 is built from 14 residues. CDR3 sequence reads: CASRLDVGGLIQYF. CDR3 in DNA: TGCGCCAGCAGACTGGATGTCGGGGGACTAATTCAGTACTTC.

The chain uses TRBV4-3 and TRBJ1-1; D gene uncertain. The germline gives CDR1 LGHNA, CDR2 YSLEER. Trimming removed 3 bases from V and 2 bases from J, with 10 bases in between. The CDR3 runs to 14 residues. In nucleotides, the CDR3 is TGCGCCAGCAGCCATCTGGAGAGTAACACTGAAGCTTTCTTT. This codes for CASSHLESNTEAFF.

The chain employs TRBV28 and TRBJ1-3, with D perhaps TRBD1 (5 bases). The CDR3 runs 13 residues. Germline CDR1 reads MDHEN; CDR2 reads SYDVKM. Between the trimmed V and J ends, which lost 7 bases and 2 bases, there was a span of 9 bases. This CDR3 reads CASTTTAGNTIYF. Here the CDR3 DNA reads TGTGCCAGCACCACGACAGCTGGAAACACCATATATTTT.

In the case of this clone: The sample carries other DNA sequences with the same CDR3. The CDR3 sequence is CASSLAVDYEQYF. The CDR3 DNA is TGCGCCAGCAGCTTGGCGGTAGACTACGAGCAGTACTTC. The chain uses TRBV5-1 and TRBJ2-7; D uncertain. The CDR3 is 13 residues long. V gave up 0 bases and J gave up 3 bases, with 7 bases separating them. Germline loops: CDR1 SGHRS, CDR2 YFSETQ.

The genes are TRBV28 and TRBJ2-2, with 7 bases lining up with TRBD2. With V trimmed by 2 bases and J by 5 bases, 5 bases remained unmatched. The CDR3 spans 15 residues. The V gene's germline CDR1 is MDHEN and CDR2 SYDVKM. CDR3: CASSLVRGRTGELFF. The CDR3 region has the DNA TGTGCCAGCAGTTTAGTGCGGGGGAGGACCGGGGAGCTGTTTTTT.

The chain links TRBV21-1 to TRBJ2-6; the tabulated D call, TRBD1, remains unverified against the DNA. TRBV21-1 is tagged as a pseudogene. This CDR3 spans 16 amino acids. CDR3: CASSKGRGSGANVLTF. The CDR3 DNA sequence: TGTGCCAGCAGCAAGGGCAGGGGCTCCGGGGCCAACGTCCTGACTTTC.

The chain couples TRBV6-6 to TRBJ2-2, with D possibly being TRBD1 (5 bases). V was clipped by 8 bases and J by 6 bases, with 10 bases between them. The CDR3 is 12 amino acids. The V gene's germline CDR1 is MNHNY and CDR2 SVGAGI (reference sequence). In nucleotides, the CDR3 is TGTGCCAGCCTAGGGGCGGCCGGGGAGCTGTTTTTT. Translation gives CASLGAAGELFF.

CDR3: CASRQSDNEQFF. DNA of the CDR3: TGTGCCAGCAGACAATCCGACAATGAGCAGTTCTTC. The chain combines TRBV7-9 with TRBJ2-1; unclear D gene. Germline-derived CDR1 and CDR2 are SEHNR and FQNEAQ (reference sequence). The V and J ends lost 6 bases and 5 bases respectively, with 8 bases between them. The CDR3 has 12 amino acids. The variable domain in full, with the rest retrieved from reference TRBV7-9 and TRBJ2-1, is DTGVSQNPRHKITKRGQNVTFRCDPISEHNRLYWYRQTLGQGPEFLTYFQNEAQLEKSRLLSDRFSAERPKGSFSTLEIQRTEQGDSAMYLCASRQSDNEQFFGPGTRLTVL.

In DNA form, the CDR3 reads TGTGCCAGCAGCTTGGGAGGGTCACTAAATACGCAGTATTTT. It yields the protein CASSLGGSLNTQYF. The rearrangement links TRBV5-6 to TRBJ2-3, with D maybe TRBD2 (5 bases). The CDR3 is made up of 14 amino acids. Trimming shortened V by 0 bases and J by 7 bases, and 12 bases separated the two germline ends. Germline V gives CDR1 SGHDT, CDR2 YYEEEE.

The chain links TRBV4-1 to TRBJ1-3; possibly TRBD1 for D (5 bases). CDR1 and CDR2 from the germline V gene are MGHRA and YSYEKL. The ends were cut back, 4 bases at V and 0 bases at J, with 13 bases in the middle. The CDR3 runs 16 residues. DNA for the CDR3: TGCGCCAGCAGCCCGGGGGAGACGAGCTCTGGAAACACCATATATTTT. This translates into CASSPGETSSGNTIYF.

Notes on this clone: The sample carries other DNA sequences with the same CDR3. The CDR3 is CASSTGTEAFF. Written as DNA, the CDR3 is TGTGCCAGCAGTACAGGGACTGAAGCTTTCTTT. The chain employs TRBV6-5 and TRBJ1-1; a possible D gene is TRBD1 (6 bases). Germline V lookup: CDR1 MNHEY, CDR2 SVGAGI. The V end was cut by 5 bases, the J end by 5 bases, with 6 bases between. The CDR3 consists of 11 residues.

The chain couples TRBV5-6 to TRBJ2-7; TRBD2 matches 7 bases. The V gene's germline CDR1 is SGHDT and CDR2 YYEEEE. V trimming: 1 base; J trimming: 2 bases; junction bases outside the gene matches: 6. CDR3 length: 15 residues. DNA of the CDR3: TGTGCCAGCAGCTTGTCATTAGCGGGCGCCTACGAGCAGTACTTC. Translation gives CASSLSLAGAYEQYF. Full variable domain (remainder filled in from reference TRBV5-6 and TRBJ2-7): DAGVTQSPTHLIKTRGQQVTLRCSPKSGHDTVSWYQQALGQGPQFIFQYYEEEERQRGNFPDRFSGHQFPNYSSELNVNALLLGDSALYLCASSLSLAGAYEQYFGPGTRLTVT.

This rearrangement joins TRBV19 to TRBJ1-2; D is uncertain. Trimming took 3 bases from V and 2 from J, leaving 10 bases between them. Germline V gene data show CDR1 as LNHDA and CDR2 as SQIVND (reference sequence). This CDR3 has 14 amino acids. This CDR3 reads CASSIRSQNYGYTF. In DNA form, the CDR3 reads TGTGCCAGTAGTATTAGATCACAAAACTATGGCTACACCTTC.

This rearrangement joins TRBV10-2 to TRBJ2-5; D may be TRBD2 (5 bases). The germline V gene has CDR1 WSHSY and CDR2 SAAADI. The CDR3 contains 13 residues. V was clipped by 10 bases and J by 3 bases, with 15 bases between them. The CDR3 region has the DNA TGCGCCACCGAGGGTGGGCAGAAAGAGACCCAGTACTTC. This codes for CATEGGQKETQYF.

The chain couples TRBV27 to TRBJ2-1, with 8 positions matching TRBD2. CDR1 MNHEY and CDR2 SMNVEV come from the germline V gene (reference sequence). The CDR3 runs 15 residues. V was pared by 3 bases and J by 4 bases, with 5 bases of the junction left unmatched. This CDR3 is CASSFVLAEYNEQFF. The CDR3 region has the DNA TGTGCCAGCAGTTTTGTACTAGCGGAATACAATGAGCAGTTCTTC.

The J gene is TRBJ2-5, the V gene TRBV5-1; D is uncertain. The CDR3 covers 14 residues. CDR1 is SGHRS and CDR2 is YFSETQ in the germline V gene. Trimming took off 1 base at V and 3 bases at J, with 10 bases between the two ends. CDR3 loop: CASSLRYSEETQYF. CDR3 coding DNA: TGCGCCAGCAGCTTGCGATATTCCGAAGAGACCCAGTACTTC.

This clone came up once. The gene calls are TRBV27 and TRBJ2-1; TRBD2 agrees at 9 bases. Germline V lookup: CDR1 MNHEY, CDR2 SMNVEV (reference sequence). The CDR3 is 16 amino acids. V lost 5 bases, J lost 0 bases, and 5 bases stayed unmatched. The chain's CDR3 is CASSSGGLGSYNEQFF. In DNA form, the CDR3 reads TGTGCCAGCAGTAGCGGGGGGCTGGGCTCCTACAATGAGCAGTTCTTC.

The chain recombines TRBV6-5 with TRBJ2-3; D unclear. V lost 9 bases to trimming and J lost 7 bases, with 11 bases between them. This CDR3 spans 11 amino acids. The germline CDR1 and CDR2 sequences are MNHEY and SVGAGI. For the CDR3, the DNA is TGTGCCAGTACGGACGGGTATACGCAGTATTTT. This gives the protein CASTDGYTQYF.

The chain has TRBV5-1 and TRBJ2-3; D gene uncertain. The CDR3 loop spans 14 amino acids. CDR1 SGHRS and CDR2 YFSETQ come from the germline V gene. Trimming cost V 4 bases and J 0 bases, with 9 bases left between them. The CDR3 reads CASSIRSSTDTQYF. In nucleotides, the CDR3 is TGCGCCAGCAGCATCAGGTCTAGCACAGATACGCAGTATTTT.

CDR3 DNA sequence: TGTGCCTGGAGTGGAAGCGGGGGGGCTCATACGCAGTATTTT. This gives the protein CAWSGSGGAHTQYF. The rearrangement links TRBV30 to TRBJ2-3; 10 bases are a match to TRBD2. This CDR3 region has 14 residues. V lost 1 base and J lost 7; bases outside the gene matches: 5. CDR1 and CDR2 from the germline V gene are GTSNPN and SVGIG (reference sequence).

The chain recombines TRBV4-1 with TRBJ1-1; 8 bases line up with TRBD1. Germline V gene lookup returns CDR1 MGHRA and CDR2 YSYEKL. The CDR3 has 14 residues. Germline trimming cut 4 bases from V and 3 bases from J; bases unmatched to any gene: 4. CDR3 amino acids: CASSPGQAYTEAFF. The CDR3 nucleotides read TGCGCCAGCAGCCCGGGACAGGCTTACACTGAAGCTTTCTTT.

About this clone: The sample has other DNA sequences that encode this CDR3 too. This sequence joins TRBV28 and TRBJ2-7; D not certain. V lost 7 bases, J lost 4 bases, and 8 bases lay in between. From germline, CDR1 is MDHEN and CDR2 SYDVKM. The CDR3 length is 11 residues. The CDR3 reads CASTLGYEQYF. As DNA, the CDR3 is TGTGCCAGCACCCTCGGATACGAGCAGTACTTC. The whole variable domain, filled in from reference TRBV28 and TRBJ2-7, reads DVKVTQSSRYLVKRTGEKVFLECVQDMDHENMFWYRQDPGLGLRLIYFSYDVKMKEKGDIPEGYSVSREKKERFSLILESASTNQTSMYLCASTLGYEQYFGPGTRLTVT.

The chain employs TRBV4-3 and TRBJ1-6; D is perhaps TRBD1 (5 bases). This CDR3 is 16 amino acids long. Germline CDR1 LGHNA, CDR2 YSLEER. V dropped 0 bases and J dropped 5 bases, with 11 bases sitting between them. The DNA for the CDR3 is TGCGCCAGCAGCCAAGATTCCGGGACGGATAATTCACCCCTCCACTTT. As protein: CASSQDSGTDNSPLHF.